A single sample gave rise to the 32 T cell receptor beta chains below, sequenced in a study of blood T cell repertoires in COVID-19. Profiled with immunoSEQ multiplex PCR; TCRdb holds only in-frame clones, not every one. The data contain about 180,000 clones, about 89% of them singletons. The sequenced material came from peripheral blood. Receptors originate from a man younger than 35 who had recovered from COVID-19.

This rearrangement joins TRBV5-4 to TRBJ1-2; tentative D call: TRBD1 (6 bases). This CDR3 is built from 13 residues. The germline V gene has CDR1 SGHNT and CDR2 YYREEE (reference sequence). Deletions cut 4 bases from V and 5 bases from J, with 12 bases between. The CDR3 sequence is CASSTRGGYGYTF. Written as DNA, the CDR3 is TGTGCCAGCAGCACCAGGGGAGGGTATGGCTACACCTTC.

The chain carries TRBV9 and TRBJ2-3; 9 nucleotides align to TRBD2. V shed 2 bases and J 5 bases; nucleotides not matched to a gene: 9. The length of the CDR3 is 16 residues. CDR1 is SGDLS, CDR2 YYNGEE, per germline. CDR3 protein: CASSVGAGGLKDTQYF. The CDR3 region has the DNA TGTGCCAGCAGCGTCGGCGCGGGAGGGCTGAAAGATACGCAGTATTTT. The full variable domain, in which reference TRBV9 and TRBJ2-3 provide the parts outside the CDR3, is DSGVTQTPKHLITATGQRVTLRCSPRSGDLSVYWYQQSLDQGLQFLIQYYNGEERAKGNILERFSAQQFPDLHSELNLSSLELGDSALYFCASSVGAGGLKDTQYFGPGTRLTVL.

The CDR3 DNA follows: TGTGCCAGCAGCTCCGGGACAAAGAACAATGAGCAGTTCTTC. This encodes CASSSGTKNNEQFF. The rearrangement joins TRBV2 to TRBJ2-1; D may be TRBD1 (6 bases). The CDR3 runs to 14 residues. Trimming shortened V by 6 bases and J by 5 bases, and 14 bases separated the two germline ends. The germline V gene encodes CDR1 SNHLY and CDR2 FYNNEI.

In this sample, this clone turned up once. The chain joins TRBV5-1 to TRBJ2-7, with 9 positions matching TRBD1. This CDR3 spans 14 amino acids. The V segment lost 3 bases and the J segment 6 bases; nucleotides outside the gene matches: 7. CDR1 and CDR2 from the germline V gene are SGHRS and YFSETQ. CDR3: CASSSGTGLGEQYF. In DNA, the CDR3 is TGCGCCAGCAGCTCGGGGACAGGGTTGGGCGAGCAGTACTTC.

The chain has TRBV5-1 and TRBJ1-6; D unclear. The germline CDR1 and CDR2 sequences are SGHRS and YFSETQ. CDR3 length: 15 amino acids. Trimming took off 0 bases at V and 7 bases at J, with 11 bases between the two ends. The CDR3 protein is CASSLESRENSPLHF. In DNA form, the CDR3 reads TGCGCCAGCAGCTTGGAAAGCCGGGAGAATTCACCCCTCCACTTT.

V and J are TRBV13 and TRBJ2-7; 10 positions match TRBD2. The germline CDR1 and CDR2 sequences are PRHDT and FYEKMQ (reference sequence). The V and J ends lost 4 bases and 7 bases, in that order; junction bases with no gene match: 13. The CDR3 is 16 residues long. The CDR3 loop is CASSSFEAGGRKEQYF. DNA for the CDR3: TGTGCCAGCAGCTCATTCGAAGCGGGAGGGAGGAAGGAGCAGTACTTC.

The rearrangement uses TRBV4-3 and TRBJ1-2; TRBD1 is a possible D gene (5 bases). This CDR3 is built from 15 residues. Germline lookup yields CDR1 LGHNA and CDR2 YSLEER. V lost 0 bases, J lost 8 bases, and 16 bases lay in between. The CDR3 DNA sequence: TGCGCCAGCAGCCAAGACGCGGCCCAGGGATCCGGCTACACCTTC. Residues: CASSQDAAQGSGYTF.

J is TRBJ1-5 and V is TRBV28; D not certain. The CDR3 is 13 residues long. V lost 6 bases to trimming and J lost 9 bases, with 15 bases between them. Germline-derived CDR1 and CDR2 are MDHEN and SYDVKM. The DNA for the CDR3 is TGTGCCAGCAGGTCGGGCCTCGGGATGCCCCAGCATTTT. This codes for CASRSGLGMPQHF.

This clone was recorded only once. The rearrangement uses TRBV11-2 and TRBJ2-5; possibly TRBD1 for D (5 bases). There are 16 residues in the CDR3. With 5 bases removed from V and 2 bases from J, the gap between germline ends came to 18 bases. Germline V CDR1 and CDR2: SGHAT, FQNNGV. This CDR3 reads CASSPRGGPIQETQYF. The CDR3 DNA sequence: TGTGCCAGCAGCCCAAGGGGCGGCCCGATACAAGAGACCCAGTACTTC.

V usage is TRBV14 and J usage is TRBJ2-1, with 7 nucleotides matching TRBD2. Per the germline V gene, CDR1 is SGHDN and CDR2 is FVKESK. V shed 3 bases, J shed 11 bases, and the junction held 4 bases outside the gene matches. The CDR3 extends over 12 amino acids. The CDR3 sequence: CASSQDGTKQFF. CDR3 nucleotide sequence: TGTGCCAGCAGCCAGGATGGGACTAAGCAGTTCTTC.

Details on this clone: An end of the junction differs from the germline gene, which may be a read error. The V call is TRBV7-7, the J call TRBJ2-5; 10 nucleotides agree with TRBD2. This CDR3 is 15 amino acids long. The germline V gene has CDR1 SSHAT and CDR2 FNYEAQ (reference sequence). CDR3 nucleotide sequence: TGTGCTAGCAGCTCTACTAGCGGGAACGGAGAGACCCAGTACTTC. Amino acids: CASSSTSGNGETQYF.

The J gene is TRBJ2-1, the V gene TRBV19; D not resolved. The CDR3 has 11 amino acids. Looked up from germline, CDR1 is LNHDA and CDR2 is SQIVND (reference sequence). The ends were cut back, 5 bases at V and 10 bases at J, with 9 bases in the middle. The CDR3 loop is CASSPREEQFF. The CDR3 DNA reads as TGTGCCAGTAGTCCTCGAGAAGAGCAGTTCTTC.

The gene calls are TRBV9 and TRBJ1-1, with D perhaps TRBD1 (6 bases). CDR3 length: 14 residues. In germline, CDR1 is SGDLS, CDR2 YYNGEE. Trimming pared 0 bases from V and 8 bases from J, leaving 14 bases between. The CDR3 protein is CASSVVPGGQEAFF. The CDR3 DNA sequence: TGTGCCAGCAGCGTAGTTCCGGGAGGACAGGAAGCTTTCTTT.

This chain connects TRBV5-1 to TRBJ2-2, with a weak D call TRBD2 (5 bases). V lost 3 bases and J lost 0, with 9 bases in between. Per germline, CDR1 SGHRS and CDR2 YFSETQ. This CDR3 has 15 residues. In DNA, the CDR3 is TGCGCCAGCAGCTGGGGAGTAGCGAACACCGGGGAGCTGTTTTTT. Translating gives CASSWGVANTGELFF. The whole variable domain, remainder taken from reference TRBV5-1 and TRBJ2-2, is KAGVTQTPRYLIKTRGQQVTLSCSPISGHRSVSWYQQTPGQGLQFLFEYFSETQRNKGNFPGRFSGRQFSNSRSEMNVSTLELGDSALYLCASSWGVANTGELFFGEGSRLTVL.

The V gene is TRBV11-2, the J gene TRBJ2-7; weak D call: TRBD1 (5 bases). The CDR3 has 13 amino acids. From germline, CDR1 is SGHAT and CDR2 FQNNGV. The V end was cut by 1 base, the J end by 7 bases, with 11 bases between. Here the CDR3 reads CASSLGTPWEQYF. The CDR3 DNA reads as TGTGCCAGCAGCTTAGGGACACCCTGGGAGCAGTACTTC.

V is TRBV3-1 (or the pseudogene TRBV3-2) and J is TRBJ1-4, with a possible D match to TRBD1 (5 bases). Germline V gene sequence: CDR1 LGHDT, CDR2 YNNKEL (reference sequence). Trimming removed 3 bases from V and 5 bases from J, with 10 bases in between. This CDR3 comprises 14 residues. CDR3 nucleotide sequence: TGTGCCAGCAGCCAGCGGGGGTCGAATGAAAAACTGTTTTTT. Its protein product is CASSQRGSNEKLFF.

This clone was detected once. The CDR3 DNA reads TGTGCCTGGACTTCGACAGGGGATGGCTACACCTTC. Translating gives CAWTSTGDGYTF. The genes are TRBV30 and TRBJ1-2; 8 bases agree with TRBD1. CDR3 size: 12 residues. Germline values: CDR1 GTSNPN, CDR2 SVGIG (reference sequence). The junction had 4 bases not matched to a gene; V was cut back by 4 bases and J by 6 bases.

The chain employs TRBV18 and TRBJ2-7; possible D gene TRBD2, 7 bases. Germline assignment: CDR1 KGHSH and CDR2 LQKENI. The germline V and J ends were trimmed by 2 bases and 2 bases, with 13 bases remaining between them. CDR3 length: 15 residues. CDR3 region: CASSPSGTTAYEQYF. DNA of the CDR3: TGTGCCAGCTCACCAAGCGGGACAACCGCCTACGAGCAGTACTTC.

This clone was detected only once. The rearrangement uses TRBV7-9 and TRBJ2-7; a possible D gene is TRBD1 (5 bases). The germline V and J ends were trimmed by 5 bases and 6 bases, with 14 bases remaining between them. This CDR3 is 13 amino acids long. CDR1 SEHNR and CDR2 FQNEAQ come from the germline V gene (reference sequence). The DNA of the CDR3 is TGTGCCAGCAGCAACCGACAGCTTCCCGAGCAGTACTTC. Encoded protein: CASSNRQLPEQYF. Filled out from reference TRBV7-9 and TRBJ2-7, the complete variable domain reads DTGVSQNPRHKITKRGQNVTFRCDPISEHNRLYWYRQTLGQGPEFLTYFQNEAQLEKSRLLSDRFSAERPKGSFSTLEIQRTEQGDSAMYLCASSNRQLPEQYFGPGTRLTVT.

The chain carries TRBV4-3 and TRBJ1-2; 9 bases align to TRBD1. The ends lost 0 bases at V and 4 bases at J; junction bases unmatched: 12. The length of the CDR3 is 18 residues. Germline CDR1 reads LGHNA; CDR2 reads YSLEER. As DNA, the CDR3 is TGCGCCAGCAGCCAAGATCTTTCGGGACAGGGCGCGACCTATGGCTACACCTTC. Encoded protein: CASSQDLSGQGATYGYTF.

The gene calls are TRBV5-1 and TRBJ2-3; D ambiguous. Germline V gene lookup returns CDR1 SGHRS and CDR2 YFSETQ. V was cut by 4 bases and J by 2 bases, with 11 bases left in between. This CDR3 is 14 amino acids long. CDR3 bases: TGCGCCAGCAGCCCTCGGAGCGTCACAGATACGCAGTATTTT. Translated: CASSPRSVTDTQYF.

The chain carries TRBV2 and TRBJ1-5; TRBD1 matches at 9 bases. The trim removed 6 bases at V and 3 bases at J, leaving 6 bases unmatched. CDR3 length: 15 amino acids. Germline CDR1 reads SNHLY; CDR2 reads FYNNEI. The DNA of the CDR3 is TGTGCCAGCAGCACGGGACAGGGTTCCAATCAGCCCCAGCATTTT. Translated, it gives CASSTGQGSNQPQHF.

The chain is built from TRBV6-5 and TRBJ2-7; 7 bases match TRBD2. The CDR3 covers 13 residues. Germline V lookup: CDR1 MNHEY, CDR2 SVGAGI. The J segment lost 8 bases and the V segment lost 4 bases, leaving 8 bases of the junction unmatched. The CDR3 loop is CASSSTGTKQQYF. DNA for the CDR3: TGTGCCAGCAGTTCTACCGGGACTAAACAGCAGTACTTC.

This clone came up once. The CDR3 DNA reads TGTGCCAGCAGCCAAGGCGGGGCTAGCTCCTACGAGCAGTACTTC. Protein: CASSQGGASSYEQYF. The rearrangement links TRBV14 to TRBJ2-7; a possible D gene is TRBD2 (6 bases). The V end lost 1 base, the J end lost 0 bases, and 10 bases lay between the germline ends. This CDR3 spans 15 amino acids. Germline V lookup: CDR1 SGHDN, CDR2 FVKESK. Full variable domain (rest looked up from reference TRBV14 and TRBJ2-7): EAGVTQFPSHSVIEKGQTVTLRCDPISGHDNLYWYRRVMGKEIKFLLHFVKESKQDESGMPNNRFLAERTGGTYSTLKVQPAELEDSGVYFCASSQGGASSYEQYFGPGTRLTVT.

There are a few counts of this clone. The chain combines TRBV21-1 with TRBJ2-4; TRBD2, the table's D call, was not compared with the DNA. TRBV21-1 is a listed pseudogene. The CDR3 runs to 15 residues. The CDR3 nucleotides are TGTGCCAGCAGCAAATTTGCGAGAGCCAAAAACATTCAGTACTTC. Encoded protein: CASSKFARAKNIQYF.

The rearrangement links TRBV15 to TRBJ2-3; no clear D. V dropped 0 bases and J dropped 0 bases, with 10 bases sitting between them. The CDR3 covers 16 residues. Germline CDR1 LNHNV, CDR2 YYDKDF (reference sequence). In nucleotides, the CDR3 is TGTGCCACCAGCAGAGACGACTTGATTAGCACAGATACGCAGTATTTT. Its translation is CATSRDDLISTDTQYF.

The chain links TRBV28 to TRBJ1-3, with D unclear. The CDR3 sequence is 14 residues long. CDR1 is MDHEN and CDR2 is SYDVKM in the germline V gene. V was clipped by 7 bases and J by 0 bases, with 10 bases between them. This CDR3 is CASIGRLSGNTIYF. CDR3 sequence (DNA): TGTGCCAGCATTGGTCGACTCTCTGGAAACACCATATATTTT.

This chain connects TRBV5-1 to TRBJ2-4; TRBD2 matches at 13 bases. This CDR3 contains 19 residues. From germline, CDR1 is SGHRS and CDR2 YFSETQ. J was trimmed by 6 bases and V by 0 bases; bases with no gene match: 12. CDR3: CASSLGWTSGSIGRNIQYF. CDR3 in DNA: TGCGCCAGCAGCTTGGGGTGGACTAGCGGGAGCATTGGAAGAAACATTCAGTACTTC.

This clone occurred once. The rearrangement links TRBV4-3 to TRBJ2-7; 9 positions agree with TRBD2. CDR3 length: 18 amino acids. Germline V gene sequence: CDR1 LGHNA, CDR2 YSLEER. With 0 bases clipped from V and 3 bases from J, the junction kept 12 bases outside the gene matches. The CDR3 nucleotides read TGCGCCAGCAGCCAAGACCCCCCGGCGGCTAGCGGGAACTACGAGCAGTACTTC. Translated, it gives CASSQDPPAASGNYEQYF.

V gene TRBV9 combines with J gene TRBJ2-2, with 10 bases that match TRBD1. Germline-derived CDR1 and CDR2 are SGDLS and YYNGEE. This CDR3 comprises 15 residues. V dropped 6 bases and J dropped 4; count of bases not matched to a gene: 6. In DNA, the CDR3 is TGTGCCAGCAAGACAGGGGGCGCATCCACCGGGGAGCTGTTTTTT. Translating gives CASKTGGASTGELFF.

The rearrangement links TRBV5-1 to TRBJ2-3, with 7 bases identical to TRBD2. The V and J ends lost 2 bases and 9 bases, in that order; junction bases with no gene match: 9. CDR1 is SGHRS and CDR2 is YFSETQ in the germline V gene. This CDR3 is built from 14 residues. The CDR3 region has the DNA TGCGCCAGCAGCTTCAGGAGCGGGGAGGGAACGCAGTATTTT. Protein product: CASSFRSGEGTQYF.

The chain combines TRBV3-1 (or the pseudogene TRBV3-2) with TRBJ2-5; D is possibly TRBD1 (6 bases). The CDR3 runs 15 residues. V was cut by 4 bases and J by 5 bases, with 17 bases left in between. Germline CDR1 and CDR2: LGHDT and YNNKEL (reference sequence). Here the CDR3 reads CASSPFPNRVETQYF. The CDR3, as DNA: TGTGCCAGCAGCCCCTTCCCGAACAGGGTCGAGACCCAGTACTTC.